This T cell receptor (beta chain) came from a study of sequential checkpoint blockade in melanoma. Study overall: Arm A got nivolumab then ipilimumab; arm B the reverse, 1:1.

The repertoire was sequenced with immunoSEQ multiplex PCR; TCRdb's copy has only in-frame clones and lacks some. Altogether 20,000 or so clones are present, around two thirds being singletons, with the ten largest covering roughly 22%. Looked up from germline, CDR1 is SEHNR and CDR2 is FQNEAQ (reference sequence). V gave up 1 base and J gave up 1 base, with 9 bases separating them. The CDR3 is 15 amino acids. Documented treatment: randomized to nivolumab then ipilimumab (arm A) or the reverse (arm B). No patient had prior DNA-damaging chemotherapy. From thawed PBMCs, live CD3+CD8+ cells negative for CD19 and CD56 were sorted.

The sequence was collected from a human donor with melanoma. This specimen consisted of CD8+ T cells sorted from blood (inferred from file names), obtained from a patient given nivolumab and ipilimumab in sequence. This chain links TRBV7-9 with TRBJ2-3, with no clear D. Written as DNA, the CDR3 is TGTGCCAGCAGCTTAGTAACGGCGGGCACAGATACGCAGTATTTT. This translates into CASSLVTAGTDTQYF. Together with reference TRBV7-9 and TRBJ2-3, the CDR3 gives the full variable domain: DTGVSQNPRHKITKRGQNVTFRCDPISEHNRLYWYRQTLGQGPEFLTYFQNEAQLEKSRLLSDRFSAERPKGSFSTLEIQRTEQGDSAMYLCASSLVTAGTDTQYFGPGTRLTVL.